This entry lists 20 T cell receptor beta chains sequenced from one sample in a study of identical twins. TCRdb independently ran MiXCR on the 5' RACE reads; one entry per CDR3 protein. The table has about 290,000 distinct CDR3 sequences, roughly 9% seen once. These data also formed part of another study, on yellow fever vaccine responses in identical twins.

Source material: CD8+ T cells sorted from blood. The source is a woman younger than 35 in good health.

This clonotype was found a few times. The chain links TRBV27 to TRBJ2-2, with D unresolved. The germline V gene has CDR1 MNHEY and CDR2 SMNVEV (reference sequence). Trimming took off 7 bases at V and 1 base at J, with 10 bases between the two ends. The CDR3 has 14 residues. The CDR3, as DNA: TGTGCCAGCATGTCATGGCTGAACACCGGGGAGCTGTTTTTT. It is translated as CASMSWLNTGELFF.

This clonotype was counted many times. J is TRBJ2-7 and V is TRBV27; 8 nucleotides line up with TRBD1. The CDR3 is 14 residues long. The junction had 10 bases not matched to a gene; V was cut back by 5 bases and J by 7 bases. The germline gives CDR1 MNHEY, CDR2 SMNVEV (reference sequence). The CDR3 is CASSALARGREQYF. The CDR3 DNA sequence: TGTGCCAGCAGTGCTCTGGCCAGGGGGCGTGAGCAGTACTTC.

The chain is built from TRBV11-2 and TRBJ2-2; TRBD2 aligns across 7 bases. With 5 bases clipped from V and 3 bases from J, the junction kept 6 bases outside the gene matches. This CDR3 contains 15 residues. Germline V gene lookup returns CDR1 SGHAT and CDR2 FQNNGV. CDR3 sequence reads: CASSHGTTYTGELFF. In DNA form, the CDR3 reads TGTGCCAGCAGCCACGGGACTACCTACACCGGGGAGCTGTTTTTT. The full variable domain, rest sourced from reference TRBV11-2 and TRBJ2-2, is EAGVAQSPRYKIIEKRQSVAFWCNPISGHATLYWYQQILGQGPKLLIQFQNNGVVDDSQLPKDRFSAERLKGVDSTLKIQPAKLEDSAVYLCASSHGTTYTGELFFGEGSRLTVL.

This clonotype was observed at least ten times. J is TRBJ2-5 and V is TRBV20-1; D is undetermined. The ends were cut back, 1 base at V and 1 base at J, with 7 bases in the middle. CDR3 length equals 13 residues. Germline CDR1 and CDR2: DFQATT and SNEGSKA (reference sequence). CDR3 residues: CSARVPTQETQYF. CDR3 nucleotide sequence: TGCAGTGCTAGAGTGCCGACCCAAGAGACCCAGTACTTC.

This clonotype came up many times. This chain uses TRBV4-1 with TRBJ2-1; TRBD2 aligns across 7 bases. Losses at the gene ends were 1 base for V and 9 bases for J; bases not matched to a gene: 9. The CDR3 extends over 15 amino acids. The germline CDR1 and CDR2 sequences are MGHRA and YSYEKL. CDR3 bases: TGCGCCAGCAGCCAAGTTGGCGGGAGTTCTGGTGAGCAGTTCTTC. It translates to CASSQVGGSSGEQFF.

The V and J genes are TRBV4-1 and TRBJ2-7; 8 bases agree with TRBD2. J gave up 0 bases and V 4 bases, and 8 bases lay outside the gene matches. The germline gives CDR1 MGHRA, CDR2 YSYEKL. The CDR3 has 16 residues. Here the CDR3 reads CASSLGGVDRSYEQYF. CDR3 nucleotides: TGCGCCAGCAGCCTCGGGGGGGTGGACCGCTCCTACGAGCAGTACTTC.

The genes are TRBV5-1 and TRBJ2-7; D not certain. V lost 4 bases to trimming and J lost 5 bases, with 19 bases between them. CDR1 is SGHRS, CDR2 YFSETQ, per germline. The CDR3 length is 15 residues. CDR3 sequence: CASSLTGLSADEQYF. For the CDR3, the DNA is TGCGCCAGCAGCCTGACTGGGCTCAGCGCCGACGAGCAGTACTTC.

The rearrangement joins TRBV6-2 or TRBV6-3 to TRBJ2-7; no reliable D call. Germline lookup yields CDR1 MNHEY and CDR2 SVGEGT. The CDR3 consists of 12 residues. The V gene lost 2 bases and the J gene lost 6 bases, with 8 bases spanning the gap. CDR3 in amino acids: CASSYDFGEQYF. The CDR3 nucleotides read TGTGCCAGCAGTTACGACTTCGGCGAGCAGTACTTC.

In this sample, this clonotype turned up a few times. The J gene is TRBJ1-5, the V gene TRBV15; a possible D gene is TRBD1 (5 bases). This CDR3 is 15 amino acids long. Per the germline V gene, CDR1 is LNHNV and CDR2 is YYDKDF (reference sequence). V was trimmed by 6 bases and J by 6 bases, leaving 18 bases between them. The CDR3 nucleotides read TGTGCCACCAGGTTGGCTCGGCAGGGATCTCAGCCCCAGCATTTT. Encoded protein: CATRLARQGSQPQHF. Variable domain in full (rest from reference TRBV15 and TRBJ1-5): DAMVIQNPRYQVTQFGKPVTLSCSQTLNHNVMYWYQQKSSQAPKLLFHYYDKDFNNEADTPDNFQSRRPNTSFCFLDIRSPGLGDTAMYLCATRLARQGSQPQHFGDGTRLSIL.

This chain links TRBV7-8 with TRBJ2-1; D unresolved. The CDR3 is 14 residues long. V was clipped by 6 bases and J by 10 bases, with 19 bases between them. CDR1 and CDR2 (germline): SGHVS, FQNEAQ. DNA for the CDR3: TGTGCCAGCAGGCCGGGTCTGCTGCCGACGGAGCAGTTCTTC. Amino acid sequence: CASRPGLLPTEQFF.

This clonotype occurred many times. The rearrangement uses TRBV29-1 and TRBJ2-1; tentatively, D is TRBD1 or TRBD2 (5 bases each). The CDR3 has 14 amino acids. Per the germline V gene, CDR1 is SQVTM and CDR2 is ANQGSEA. Trimming removed 7 bases at V and 6 bases at J, with 19 bases between. The CDR3 DNA reads TGCAGCGCCGAGTGGGGGATCCTCGCCAATGAGCAGTTCTTC. This sequence encodes CSAEWGILANEQFF.

Many counts were recorded for this clonotype. DNA of the CDR3: TGTGCCATCAGGGCTGACGAAGAGACCCAGTACTTC. This translates into CAIRADEETQYF. The chain combines TRBV10-3 with TRBJ2-5; D unclear. Germline assignment: CDR1 ENHRY and CDR2 SYGVKD. Between the trimmed V and J ends, which lost 6 bases and 3 bases, there was a span of 8 bases. This CDR3 has 12 amino acids.

The table lists this clonotype with a few counts. The chain is built from TRBV5-6 and TRBJ2-1; 11 nucleotides match TRBD2. Germline V gene lookup returns CDR1 SGHDT and CDR2 YYEEEE. The CDR3 is 19 residues long. V dropped 4 bases and J dropped 0; count of bases not matched to a gene: 12. The CDR3 spells CASSGPGLAELTSYNEQFF. The CDR3 region has the DNA TGTGCCAGCAGCGGTCCGGGACTAGCGGAGTTAACCTCCTACAATGAGCAGTTCTTC.

This clonotype showed up just a few times. This chain connects TRBV7-3 to TRBJ2-3, with TRBD2 identical over 9 bases. The CDR3 runs 16 residues. Trimming took 4 bases from V and 6 from J; bases not matched to a gene: 11. Per germline, CDR1 SGHTA and CDR2 FQGTGA. The CDR3 sequence: CASSSLAGVEGDTQYF. DNA for the CDR3: TGTGCCAGCAGCTCATTAGCGGGGGTGGAGGGGGATACGCAGTATTTT.

This clonotype was observed at least ten times. V usage is TRBV6-1 and J usage is TRBJ2-1; D unresolved. The CDR3 loop spans 11 amino acids. Trimming left V 6 bases short and J 5 bases short, with 5 bases between. CDR1 and CDR2 (germline): MNHNS, SASEGT. CDR3 residues: CASRPNNEQFF. CDR3 bases: TGTGCCAGCAGACCCAACAATGAGCAGTTCTTC.

This clonotype was seen a handful of times. The chain joins TRBV7-9 to TRBJ2-1; 8 bases fit TRBD2. There are 16 residues in the CDR3. V dropped 5 bases and J dropped 8; count of bases not matched to a gene: 14. Germline CDR1 SEHNR, CDR2 FQNEAQ (reference sequence). The CDR3 bases are TGTGCCAGCAGCCCAATTGGCCAGCGGGGGCCGGATGAGCAGTTCTTC. Its translation: CASSPIGQRGPDEQFF.

This clonotype occurred a few times. This chain connects TRBV7-2 to TRBJ2-2, with no clear D. Germline-derived CDR1 and CDR2 are SGHTA and FQGNSA. The CDR3 has 13 residues. V lost 5 bases and J 4 bases, leaving 8 bases between the germline ends. For the CDR3, the DNA is TGTGCCAGCAGCCCCATCCTCACCGGGGAGCTGTTTTTT. It encodes CASSPILTGELFF. The full variable domain, with the rest looked up from reference TRBV7-2 and TRBJ2-2, is GAGVSQSPSNKVTEKGKDVELRCDPISGHTALYWYRQSLGQGLEFLIYFQGNSAPDKSGLPSDRFSAERTGGSVSTLTIQRTQQEDSAVYLCASSPILTGELFFGEGSRLTVL.

The chain combines TRBV7-9 with TRBJ2-5; D might be TRBD1 or TRBD2, each matching 5 bases. The CDR3 covers 17 residues. V lost 5 bases and J 2 bases, leaving 21 bases between the germline ends. The germline V gene encodes CDR1 SEHNR and CDR2 FQNEAQ (reference sequence). The CDR3 region is CASSPIGAGTQQETQYF. The CDR3 nucleotides are TGTGCCAGCAGCCCCATTGGGGCCGGGACCCAACAAGAGACCCAGTACTTC. Full variable domain (missing parts from reference TRBV7-9 and TRBJ2-5): DTGVSQNPRHKITKRGQNVTFRCDPISEHNRLYWYRQTLGQGPEFLTYFQNEAQLEKSRLLSDRFSAERPKGSFSTLEIQRTEQGDSAMYLCASSPIGAGTQQETQYFGPGTRLLVL.

This clonotype was found a few times. The rearrangement links TRBV4-2 to TRBJ2-7; 7 bases are shared with TRBD2. CDR1 is LGHNA and CDR2 is YNFKEQ in the germline V gene. The junction had 15 bases not matched to a gene; V was cut back by 1 base and J by 3 bases. This CDR3 has 18 residues. The CDR3 here is CASSQGPGVQRDIYEQYF. CDR3 DNA sequence: TGTGCCAGCAGCCAAGGGCCGGGGGTCCAGCGGGATATCTACGAGCAGTACTTC.

This clonotype was picked up many times. The genes are TRBV10-1 and TRBJ2-1; 15 bases align to TRBD2. This CDR3 has 17 amino acids. The germline V gene encodes CDR1 WNHNN and CDR2 SYGVQD (reference sequence). Trimming at V came to 7 bases and at J to 7 bases, leaving 11 bases not matched to a gene. CDR3 sequence (DNA): TGCGCCAGCAATCGGAGGACTAGCGGGAGGGAGGGAAATGAGCAGTTCTTC. Its protein is CASNRRTSGREGNEQFF.